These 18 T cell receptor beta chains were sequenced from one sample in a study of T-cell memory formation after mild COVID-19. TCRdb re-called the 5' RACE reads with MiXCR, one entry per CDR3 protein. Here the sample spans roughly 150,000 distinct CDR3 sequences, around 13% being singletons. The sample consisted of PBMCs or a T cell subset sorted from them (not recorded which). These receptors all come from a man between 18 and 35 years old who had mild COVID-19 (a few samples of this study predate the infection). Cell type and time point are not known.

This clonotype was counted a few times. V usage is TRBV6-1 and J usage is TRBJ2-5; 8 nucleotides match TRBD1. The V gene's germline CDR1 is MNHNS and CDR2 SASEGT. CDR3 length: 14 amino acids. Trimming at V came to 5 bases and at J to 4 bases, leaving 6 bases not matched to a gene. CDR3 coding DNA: TGTGCCAGCAGTACTCGACAGGGGCGAGAGACCCAGTACTTC. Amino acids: CASSTRQGRETQYF.

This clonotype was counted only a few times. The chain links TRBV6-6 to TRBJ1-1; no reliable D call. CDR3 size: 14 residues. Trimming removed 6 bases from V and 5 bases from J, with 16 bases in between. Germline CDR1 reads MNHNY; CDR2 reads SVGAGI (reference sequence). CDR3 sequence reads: CASSAVLRGTEAFF. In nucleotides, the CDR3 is TGTGCCAGCAGCGCCGTCCTGCGGGGAACTGAAGCTTTCTTT.

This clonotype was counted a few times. The CDR3 DNA sequence: TGTGCCAGCAGCCCCAGGGGGTCCTCCTATAATTCACCCCTCCACTTT. Translating it yields CASSPRGSSYNSPLHF. The V call is TRBV7-9, the J call TRBJ1-6, with 7 bases fitting TRBD1. The length of the CDR3 is 16 residues. The germline CDR1 and CDR2 sequences are SEHNR and FQNEAQ (reference sequence). V shed 5 bases and J 0 bases; nucleotides not matched to a gene: 4.

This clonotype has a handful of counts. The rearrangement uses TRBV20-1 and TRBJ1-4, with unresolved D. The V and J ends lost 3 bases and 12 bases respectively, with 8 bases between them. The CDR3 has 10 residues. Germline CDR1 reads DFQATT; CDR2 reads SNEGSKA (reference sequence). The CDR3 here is CSARGSQLFF. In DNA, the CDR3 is TGCAGTGCTAGGGGGTCACAACTGTTTTTT.

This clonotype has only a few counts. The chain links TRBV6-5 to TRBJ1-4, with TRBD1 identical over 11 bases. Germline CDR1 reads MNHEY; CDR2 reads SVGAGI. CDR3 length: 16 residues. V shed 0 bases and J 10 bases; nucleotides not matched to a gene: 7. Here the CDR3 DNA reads TGTGCCAGCAGTTACTCATATGAGGGACAGGGGGGAAAACTGTTTTTT. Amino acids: CASSYSYEGQGGKLFF.

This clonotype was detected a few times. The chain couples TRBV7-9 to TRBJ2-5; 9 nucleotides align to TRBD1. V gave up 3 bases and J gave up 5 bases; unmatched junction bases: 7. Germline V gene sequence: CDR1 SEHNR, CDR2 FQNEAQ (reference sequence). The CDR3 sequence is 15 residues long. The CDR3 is CASSLIQGAGETQYF. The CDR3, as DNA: TGTGCCAGCAGCTTGATACAGGGGGCAGGGGAGACCCAGTACTTC. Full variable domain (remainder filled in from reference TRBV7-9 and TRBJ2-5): DTGVSQNPRHKITKRGQNVTFRCDPISEHNRLYWYRQTLGQGPEFLTYFQNEAQLEKSRLLSDRFSAERPKGSFSTLEIQRTEQGDSAMYLCASSLIQGAGETQYFGPGTRLLVL.

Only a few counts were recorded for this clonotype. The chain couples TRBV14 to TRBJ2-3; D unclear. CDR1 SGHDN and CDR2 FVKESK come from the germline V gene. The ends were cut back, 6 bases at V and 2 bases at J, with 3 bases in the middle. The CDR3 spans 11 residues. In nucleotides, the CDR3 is TGTGCCAGCAGTCACACAGATACGCAGTATTTT. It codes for CASSHTDTQYF.

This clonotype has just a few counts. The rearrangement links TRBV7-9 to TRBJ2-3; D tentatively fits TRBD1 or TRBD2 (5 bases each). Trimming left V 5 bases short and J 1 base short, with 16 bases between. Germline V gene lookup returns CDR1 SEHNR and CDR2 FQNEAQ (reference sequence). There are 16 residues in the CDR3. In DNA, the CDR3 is TGTGCCAGCAGCCATAGCCGGGGACGAGGCACAGATACGCAGTATTTT. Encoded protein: CASSHSRGRGTDTQYF.

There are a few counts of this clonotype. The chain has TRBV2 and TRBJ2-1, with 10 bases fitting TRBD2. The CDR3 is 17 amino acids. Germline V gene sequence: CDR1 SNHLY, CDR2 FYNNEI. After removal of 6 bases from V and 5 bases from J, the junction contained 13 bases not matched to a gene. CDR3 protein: CASSQRVAGGKDNEQFF. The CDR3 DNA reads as TGTGCCAGCAGCCAGCGAGTAGCGGGGGGTAAAGACAATGAGCAGTTCTTC. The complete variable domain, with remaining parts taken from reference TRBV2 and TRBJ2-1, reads EPEVTQTPSHQVTQMGQEVILRCVPISNHLYFYWYRQILGQKVEFLVSFYNNEISEKSEIFDDQFSVERPDGSNFTLKIRSTKLEDSAMYFCASSQRVAGGKDNEQFFGPGTRLTVL.

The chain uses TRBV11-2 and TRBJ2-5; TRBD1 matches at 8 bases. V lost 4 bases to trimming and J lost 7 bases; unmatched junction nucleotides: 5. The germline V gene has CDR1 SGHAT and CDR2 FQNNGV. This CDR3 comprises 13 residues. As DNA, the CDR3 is TGTGCCAGCAGCTCTTACAGGGGGTCGACCCAGTACTTC. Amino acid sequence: CASSSYRGSTQYF.

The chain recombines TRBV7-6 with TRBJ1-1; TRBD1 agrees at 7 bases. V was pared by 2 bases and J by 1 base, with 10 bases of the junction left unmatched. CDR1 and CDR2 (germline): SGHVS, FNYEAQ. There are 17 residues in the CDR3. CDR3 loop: CASSLWVSGTENTEAFF. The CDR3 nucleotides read TGTGCCAGCAGCTTATGGGTCTCCGGGACAGAGAACACTGAAGCTTTCTTT.

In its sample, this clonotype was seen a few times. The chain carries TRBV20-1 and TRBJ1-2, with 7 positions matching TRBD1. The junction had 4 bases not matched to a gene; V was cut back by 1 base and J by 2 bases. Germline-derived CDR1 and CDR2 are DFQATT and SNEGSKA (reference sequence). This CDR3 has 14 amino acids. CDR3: CSARVSTGNYGYTF. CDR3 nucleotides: TGCAGTGCTAGAGTCTCGACAGGGAACTATGGCTACACCTTC.

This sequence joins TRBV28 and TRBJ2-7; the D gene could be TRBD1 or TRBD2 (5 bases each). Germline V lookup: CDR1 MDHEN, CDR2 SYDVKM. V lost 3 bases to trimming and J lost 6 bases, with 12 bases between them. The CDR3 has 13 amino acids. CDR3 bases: TGTGCCAGCAGTTTGATGGGGGTGGGCGAGCAGTACGTC. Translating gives CASSLMGVGEQYV.

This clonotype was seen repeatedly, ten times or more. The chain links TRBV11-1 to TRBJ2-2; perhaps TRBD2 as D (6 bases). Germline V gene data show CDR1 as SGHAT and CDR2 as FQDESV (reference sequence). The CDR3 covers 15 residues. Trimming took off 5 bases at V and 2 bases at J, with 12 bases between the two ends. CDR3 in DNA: TGTGCCAGCAGCCCCGGGACTGGTAACACCGGGGAGCTGTTTTTT. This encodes CASSPGTGNTGELFF.

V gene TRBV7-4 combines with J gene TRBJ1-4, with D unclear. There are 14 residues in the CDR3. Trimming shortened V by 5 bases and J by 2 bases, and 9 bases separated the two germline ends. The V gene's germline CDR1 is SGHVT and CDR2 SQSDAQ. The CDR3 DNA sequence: TGTGCCAGCAGCCTTGGACCGACTAATGAAAAACTGTTTTTT. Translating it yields CASSLGPTNEKLFF.

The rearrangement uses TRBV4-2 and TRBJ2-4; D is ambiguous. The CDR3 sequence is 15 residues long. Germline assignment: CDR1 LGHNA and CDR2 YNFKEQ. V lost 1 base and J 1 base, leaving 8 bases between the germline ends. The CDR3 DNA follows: TGTGCCAGCAGCCAAGCCGTAGGGGCCAAAAACATTCAGTACTTC. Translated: CASSQAVGAKNIQYF.

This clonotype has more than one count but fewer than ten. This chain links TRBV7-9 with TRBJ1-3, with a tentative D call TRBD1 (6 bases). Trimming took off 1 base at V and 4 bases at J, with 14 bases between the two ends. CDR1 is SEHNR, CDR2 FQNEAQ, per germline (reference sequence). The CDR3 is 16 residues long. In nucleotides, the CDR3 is TGTGCCAGCAGCTTAGGAGGCTCACAGGGCGGAAACACCATATATTTT. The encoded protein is CASSLGGSQGGNTIYF.

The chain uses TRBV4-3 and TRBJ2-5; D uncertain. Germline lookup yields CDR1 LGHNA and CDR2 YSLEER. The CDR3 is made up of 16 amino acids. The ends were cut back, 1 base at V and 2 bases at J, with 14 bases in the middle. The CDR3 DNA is TGCGCCAGCAGCCAAGCTTTATCGGCGGCGCAAGAGACCCAGTACTTC. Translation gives CASSQALSAAQETQYF.